The 14 T cell receptor beta chains given below trace back to one sample, sequenced in a study of blood T cell repertoires in COVID-19 (TCRdb year 2020). Libraries were built with the immunoSEQ multiplex PCR assay. TCRdb took this table from immuneACCESS and kept in-frame rearrangements with V and J called. Such tables lack part of the clones; where checked against another copy, unresolved V genes explain under half of the gap, and the rest is unexplained. This sample is represented by roughly 150,000 clones; around three quarters of them were singletons. Jointly, the top ten make up under 20% of the sample. The sequencing input was PBMCs or T cells enriched from blood (not recorded which). All receptors derive from a woman in her 70s in a cohort exposed to, infected with or recovered from COVID-19 (not recorded which).

The V gene is TRBV18, the J gene TRBJ1-4; D call uncertain. Trimming removed 3 bases from V and 0 bases from J, with 8 bases in between. Germline CDR1 reads KGHSH; CDR2 reads LQKENI. CDR3 length: 15 amino acids. The CDR3 coding sequence is TGTGCCAGCTCACCCAGCGTTGCAACTAATGAAAAACTGTTTTTT. This gives the protein CASSPSVATNEKLFF.

Ten or more counts support this clone. The chain joins TRBV7-9 to TRBJ2-3; D possibly corresponds to TRBD2 (6 bases). The CDR3 totals 13 residues. Trimming left V 6 bases short and J 5 bases short, with 12 bases between. Germline CDR1 reads SEHNR; CDR2 reads FQNEAQ (reference sequence). The DNA for the CDR3 is TGTGCCAGCAGTCAAGACGGGGGAGATACGCAGTATTTT. This sequence encodes CASSQDGGDTQYF.

This clone was found once. V and J are TRBV12-3 or TRBV12-4 and TRBJ1-3, with D unresolved. CDR3 length equals 13 residues. The V end was cut by 7 bases, the J end by 6 bases, with 13 bases between. The CDR3 region has the DNA TGTGCCAGCACCATACATGCGGAAAACACCATATATTTT. Its protein is CASTIHAENTIYF.

This clone has just one count. The rearrangement joins TRBV3-1 (or the pseudogene TRBV3-2) to TRBJ2-7; 10 nucleotides align to TRBD2. J lost 4 bases, V lost 2 bases, and 5 bases had no gene match. CDR3 length: 15 residues. Per the germline V gene, CDR1 is LGHDT and CDR2 is YNNKEL (reference sequence). CDR3 amino acids: CASSQTSGMGYEQYF. The CDR3 nucleotides are TGTGCCAGCAGCCAAACTAGCGGGATGGGGTACGAGCAGTACTTC.

The chain recombines TRBV5-8 with TRBJ1-4; maybe TRBD1 (5 bases). V gave up 3 bases and J gave up 1 base, with 13 bases separating them. The CDR3 length is 16 residues. Germline V gene data show CDR1 as SGHTS and CDR2 as YDEGEE. The CDR3 reads CASSSLVQGTNEKLFF. Here the CDR3 DNA reads TGTGCCAGCAGCTCCCTCGTGCAGGGAACTAATGAAAAACTGTTTTTT.

V usage is TRBV28 and J usage is TRBJ2-3, with 8 bases aligning to TRBD1. Germline CDR1 reads MDHEN; CDR2 reads SYDVKM. This CDR3 has 16 residues. Germline trimming cut 6 bases from V and 2 bases from J; bases unmatched to any gene: 10. The CDR3 loop reads CASSTPGQGPTDTQYF. As DNA, the CDR3 is TGTGCCAGCAGCACTCCAGGACAGGGCCCCACAGATACGCAGTATTTT.

The DNA of the CDR3 is TGTGCCAGCAGTCTCTATGGACAGGTTTGTAAGAAGGGCTACACCTTC. Translating gives CASSLYGQVCKKGYTF. The chain carries TRBV21-1 and TRBJ1-2; the tabulated D call, TRBD1, remains unverified against the DNA. TRBV21-1 is given as a pseudogene. CDR3 length: 16 residues.

The gene calls are TRBV12-3 or TRBV12-4 and TRBJ2-5; TRBD2 matches at 9 bases. Trimming removed 6 bases from V and 3 bases from J; junction bases left unmatched: 2. The CDR3 runs to 13 residues. For the CDR3, the DNA is TGTGCCAGCAGGACTAGCGGAAAAGAGACCCAGTACTTC. This codes for CASRTSGKETQYF.

The chain recombines TRBV24-1 with TRBJ2-1, with D possibly TRBD1 on 5 matching bases. Germline V lookup: CDR1 KGHDR, CDR2 SFDVKD. This CDR3 is built from 14 residues. V lost 4 bases, J lost 4 bases, and 10 bases lay in between. The CDR3 loop reads CATSDDRNYNEQFF. For the CDR3, the DNA is TGTGCCACCAGTGACGACAGAAATTACAATGAGCAGTTCTTC.

The V gene is TRBV21-1, the J gene TRBJ1-2; TRBD1 was called by the table and not checked on the DNA. TRBV21-1 is flagged as a pseudogene. CDR3 length: 13 residues. CDR3 sequence reads: CASRRTVNYGYTF. CDR3 DNA sequence: TGTGCCAGCAGAAGGACAGTCAACTATGGCTACACCTTC.

The chain is built from TRBV10-3 and TRBJ1-2, with 8 bases lining up with TRBD1. CDR1 and CDR2 from the germline V gene are ENHRY and SYGVKD. V gave up 4 bases and J gave up 7 bases; unmatched junction bases: 8. This CDR3 spans 14 amino acids. CDR3 residues: CAISGGTGSLGYTF. For the CDR3, the DNA is TGTGCCATCAGTGGCGGGACAGGTAGTCTTGGCTACACCTTC.

The chain links TRBV7-9 to TRBJ1-1; possibly TRBD1 for D (5 bases). Trimming shortened V by 4 bases and J by 4 bases, and 13 bases separated the two germline ends. This CDR3 spans 14 amino acids. Germline CDR1 is SEHNR and CDR2 is FQNEAQ (reference sequence). CDR3 sequence reads: CASSYQQVLTEAFF. CDR3 nucleotide sequence: TGTGCCAGCAGCTATCAACAGGTCCTCACTGAAGCTTTCTTT. Full variable domain (missing parts from reference TRBV7-9 and TRBJ1-1): DTGVSQNPRHKITKRGQNVTFRCDPISEHNRLYWYRQTLGQGPEFLTYFQNEAQLEKSRLLSDRFSAERPKGSFSTLEIQRTEQGDSAMYLCASSYQQVLTEAFFGQGTRLTVV.

The rearrangement links TRBV6-2 or TRBV6-3 to TRBJ2-7; 12 bases fit TRBD2. Per the germline V gene, CDR1 is MNHEY and CDR2 is SVGEGT. This CDR3 has 15 residues. V dropped 6 bases and J dropped 1; count of bases not matched to a gene: 4. The CDR3 spells CASSLAGGPSYEQYF. The DNA of the CDR3 is TGTGCCAGCAGCCTAGCGGGAGGGCCTTCCTACGAGCAGTACTTC.

The chain joins TRBV7-8 to TRBJ1-3; D may be TRBD1 (5 bases). The CDR3 has 12 amino acids. The germline V and J ends were trimmed by 5 bases and 4 bases, with 6 bases remaining between them. Germline lookup yields CDR1 SGHVS and CDR2 FQNEAQ. CDR3 amino acids: CASSGGGNTIYF. The CDR3 DNA is TGTGCCAGCAGCGGGGGGGGAAACACCATATATTTT.